This is a list of T cell receptor beta chains from one sample in a study of T cells expressing NK-cell markers. TCRdb reprocessed the 5' RACE reads, keeping one entry per CDR3 protein, no DNA. The repertoire table contains roughly 350,000 distinct CDR3 sequences. Sequencing used blood T cells: a sorted CD56 or NKG2C T cell subset, CD4+ or CD8+ T cells, or bulk PBMC T cells (not recorded which). The receptors stem from a man aged 18-70 years in good health. CDR3s include the opening cysteine and the closing phenylalanine or tryptophan. Fields, in order: J gene, CDR3 length, V gene, CDR3 protein.

J gene: TRBJ1-2; CDR3 length: 12; V gene: TRBV2; CDR3 protein: CASSRQDYGYTF
J gene: TRBJ2-1; CDR3 length: 13; V gene: TRBV29-1; CDR3 protein: CSAPGRPLNEQFF
J gene: TRBJ2-1; CDR3 length: 11; V gene: TRBV5-6; CDR3 protein: CASSSRLAEFF
J gene: TRBJ2-3; CDR3 length: 16; V gene: TRBV4-1; CDR3 protein: CASSARDRGRSDTQYF
J gene: TRBJ2-2; CDR3 length: 11; V gene: TRBV24-1; CDR3 protein: CATKDSGELFF
J gene: TRBJ2-5; CDR3 length: 18; V gene: TRBV11-1; CDR3 protein: CASSSPAGSSGREETQYF
J gene: TRBJ2-1; CDR3 length: 13; V gene: TRBV6-1; CDR3 protein: CASSHDRGREQFF
J gene: TRBJ2-6; CDR3 length: 17; V gene: TRBV7-3; CDR3 protein: CASSLRAGDSGANVLTF
J gene: TRBJ2-3; CDR3 length: 14; V gene: TRBV9; CDR3 protein: CASSRTSGADTQYF
J gene: TRBJ1-1; CDR3 length: 14; V gene: TRBV6-2/TRBV6-3; CDR3 protein: CASIPDYMNTEAFF
J gene: TRBJ2-2; CDR3 length: 16; V gene: TRBV19; CDR3 protein: CASSLLTGVNTGELFF
J gene: TRBJ2-7; CDR3 length: 13; V gene: TRBV9; CDR3 protein: CASSGSGPGEQYF
J gene: TRBJ1-5; CDR3 length: 15; V gene: TRBV20-1; CDR3 protein: CSARRGGALEQPQHF
J gene: TRBJ2-1; CDR3 length: 15; V gene: TRBV6-5; CDR3 protein: CASSYGVHHPNEQFF
J gene: TRBJ2-7; CDR3 length: 14; V gene: TRBV5-4; CDR3 protein: CASSSTGVSYEQYF
J gene: TRBJ1-1; CDR3 length: 15; V gene: TRBV11-2; CDR3 protein: CASSAQTGVSTEAFF
J gene: TRBJ1-3; CDR3 length: 14; V gene: TRBV27; CDR3 protein: CASSLGASGNTIYF
J gene: TRBJ2-2; CDR3 length: 14; V gene: TRBV12-3/TRBV12-4; CDR3 protein: CASSTSAAAGELFF
J gene: TRBJ1-5; CDR3 length: 14; V gene: TRBV6-5; CDR3 protein: CASSSYDSNQPQHF
J gene: TRBJ2-3; CDR3 length: 17; V gene: TRBV4-1; CDR3 protein: CASSQLAGGFSTDTQYF
J gene: TRBJ2-5; CDR3 length: 17; V gene: TRBV5-6; CDR3 protein: CASSRIKTPDLQETQYF
J gene: TRBJ2-5; CDR3 length: 16; V gene: TRBV4-1; CDR3 protein: CASSQFERGASETQYF
J gene: TRBJ2-1; CDR3 length: 18; V gene: TRBV6-1; CDR3 protein: CASSPGTGIAHSYNEQFF
J gene: TRBJ1-5; CDR3 length: 18; V gene: TRBV15; CDR3 protein: CATSRDRWQGFRNQPQHF
J gene: TRBJ2-7; CDR3 length: 13; V gene: TRBV20-1; CDR3 protein: CSGHRGGAYEQYF
J gene: TRBJ2-1; CDR3 length: 15; V gene: TRBV5-8; CDR3 protein: CASSRGLATYNEQFF
J gene: TRBJ1-2; CDR3 length: 14; V gene: TRBV3-1; CDR3 protein: CASSQGPGGYGYTF
J gene: TRBJ2-2; CDR3 length: 16; V gene: TRBV20-1; CDR3 protein: CSAGRGAGFDTGELFF
J gene: TRBJ2-7; CDR3 length: 15; V gene: TRBV20-1; CDR3 protein: CSAILPARSSYEQYF
J gene: TRBJ2-1; CDR3 length: 12; V gene: TRBV20-1; CDR3 protein: CSARDVNGTPFF
J gene: TRBJ1-1; CDR3 length: 13; V gene: TRBV7-3; CDR3 protein: CASSFSGVAEAFF
J gene: TRBJ2-7; CDR3 length: 12; V gene: TRBV20-1; CDR3 protein: CSARVWGVGQYF
J gene: TRBJ2-5; CDR3 length: 16; V gene: TRBV12-3/TRBV12-4; CDR3 protein: CASSFFSGGYQETQYF
J gene: TRBJ1-5; CDR3 length: 14; V gene: TRBV6-1; CDR3 protein: CATKGGGKNQPQHF
J gene: TRBJ1-5; CDR3 length: 14; V gene: TRBV2; CDR3 protein: CASSRLNSNQPQHF
J gene: TRBJ1-1; CDR3 length: 16; V gene: TRBV21-1; CDR3 protein: CASSKVGKGHYTEAFF
J gene: TRBJ2-1; CDR3 length: 13; V gene: TRBV14; CDR3 protein: CASSQDGPWYQFF
J gene: TRBJ1-1; CDR3 length: 16; V gene: TRBV27; CDR3 protein: CASSTRQGLINTEAFF
J gene: TRBJ1-6; CDR3 length: 15; V gene: TRBV2; CDR3 protein: CASKGGGGHNSPLHF
J gene: TRBJ2-1; CDR3 length: 13; V gene: TRBV2; CDR3 protein: CASSATGGNEQFF
J gene: TRBJ1-5; CDR3 length: 15; V gene: TRBV5-5; CDR3 protein: CASSLGGWRNQPQHF
J gene: TRBJ1-3; CDR3 length: 16; V gene: TRBV20-1; CDR3 protein: CSARRVRAYSGNTIYF
J gene: TRBJ1-6; CDR3 length: 15; V gene: TRBV6-1; CDR3 protein: CASRNPGTDNSPLHF
J gene: TRBJ2-5; CDR3 length: 16; V gene: TRBV14; CDR3 protein: CASSRSGAVSQETQYF
J gene: TRBJ2-1; CDR3 length: 16; V gene: TRBV20-1; CDR3 protein: CSARLAGERSYNEQFF
J gene: TRBJ2-5; CDR3 length: 14; V gene: TRBV28; CDR3 protein: CASRVSGGGETQYF
J gene: TRBJ2-5; CDR3 length: 16; V gene: TRBV12-3/TRBV12-4; CDR3 protein: CASSFRAKNLPETQYF
J gene: TRBJ2-3; CDR3 length: 19; V gene: TRBV24-1; CDR3 protein: CATSDSGFRQAGGPGTQYF
J gene: TRBJ1-1; CDR3 length: 14; V gene: TRBV20-1; CDR3 protein: CSAPESRGNTEAFF